These T cell receptor beta chains were read from a single sample in a study of cytomegalovirus exposure and HLA in healthy donors. The method was immunoSEQ multiplex PCR; TCRdb's version includes in-frame clones alone and lacks a portion of them. The sample carries 90,000 to 150,000 clones, roughly 84% recorded once. Material for sequencing was PBMCs. These receptors originate from a woman in her 30s in good health and CMV-seronegative. CDR3s include the opening cysteine and the closing phenylalanine or tryptophan. The D gene is left open where the match is weak. Clone size is shown for a subset of rows, as once, few, many or a class of expanded clone.

d_gene,j_gene,v_gene,abundance,CDR3aa,CDR3nt
-,TRBJ1-2,TRBV9,-,CASSLEGGGYGYTF,TGTGCCAGCAGTCTAGAGGGTGGCGGCTATGGCTACACCTTC
-,TRBJ2-3,TRBV19,-,CASSIDGLAGNTQYF,TGTGCCAGTAGTATAGATGGGCTAGCCGGGAATACGCAGTATTTT
-,TRBJ1-2,TRBV13,-,CASSLGTDGYTF,TGTGCCAGCAGCTTAGGCACGGATGGCTACACCTTC
-,TRBJ2-1,TRBV18,-,CASSPGRAAHNEQFF,TGTGCCAGCTCACCAGGCAGAGCGGCCCACAATGAGCAGTTCTTC
-,TRBJ1-1,TRBV4-1,-,CASSQDSGSAALTEAFF,TGCGCCAGCAGCCAAGATAGTGGCAGCGCGGCCTTGACTGAAGCTTTCTTT
TRBD2,TRBJ2-4,TRBV9,-,CASSVDTGGDIQYF,TGTGCCAGCAGCGTAGATACGGGGGGAGACATTCAGTACTTC
-,TRBJ2-2,TRBV15,once,CATSRVDRGGVPGELFF,TGTGCCACCAGCAGAGTTGATAGGGGAGGTGTCCCCGGGGAGCTGTTTTTT
-,TRBJ1-4,TRBV5-4,-,CASSLWGAGNEKLFF,TGTGCCAGCAGCTTGTGGGGAGCGGGGAATGAAAAACTGTTTTTT
-,TRBJ1-6,TRBV19,few,CASSIWEGRNSPLHF,TGTGCCAGTAGTATATGGGAGGGCAGAAATTCACCCCTCCACTTT
TRBD1,TRBJ1-2,TRBV5-4,-,CASSLPGQGTYGYTF,TGTGCCAGCAGCTTACCGGGACAGGGGACCTATGGCTACACCTTC
TRBD2,TRBJ2-1,TRBV5-6,-,CASSYADSGGAGEQFF,TGTGCCAGCAGCTACGCCGATAGCGGGGGGGCGGGTGAGCAGTTCTTC